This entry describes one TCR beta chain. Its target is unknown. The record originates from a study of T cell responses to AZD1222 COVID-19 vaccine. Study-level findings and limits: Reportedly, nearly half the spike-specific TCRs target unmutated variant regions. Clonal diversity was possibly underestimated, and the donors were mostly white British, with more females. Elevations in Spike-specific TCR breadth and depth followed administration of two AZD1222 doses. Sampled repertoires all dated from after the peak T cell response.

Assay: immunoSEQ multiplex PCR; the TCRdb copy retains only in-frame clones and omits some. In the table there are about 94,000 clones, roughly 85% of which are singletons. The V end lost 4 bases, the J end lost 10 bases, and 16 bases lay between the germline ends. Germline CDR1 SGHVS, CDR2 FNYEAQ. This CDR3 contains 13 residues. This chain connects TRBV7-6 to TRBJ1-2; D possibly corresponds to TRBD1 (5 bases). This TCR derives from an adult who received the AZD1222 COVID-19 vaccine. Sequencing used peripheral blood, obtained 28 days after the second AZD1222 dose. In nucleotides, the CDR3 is TGTGCCAGCAGCTCCCGCCCCGGGGCGAACTACACCTTC. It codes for CASSSRPGANYTF. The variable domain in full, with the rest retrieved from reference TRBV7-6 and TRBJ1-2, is GAGVSQSPRYKVTKRGQDVALRCDPISGHVSLYWYRQALGQGPEFLTYFNYEAQQDKSGLPNDRFSAERPEGSISTLTIQRTEQRDSAMYRCASSSRPGANYTFGSGTRLTVV.